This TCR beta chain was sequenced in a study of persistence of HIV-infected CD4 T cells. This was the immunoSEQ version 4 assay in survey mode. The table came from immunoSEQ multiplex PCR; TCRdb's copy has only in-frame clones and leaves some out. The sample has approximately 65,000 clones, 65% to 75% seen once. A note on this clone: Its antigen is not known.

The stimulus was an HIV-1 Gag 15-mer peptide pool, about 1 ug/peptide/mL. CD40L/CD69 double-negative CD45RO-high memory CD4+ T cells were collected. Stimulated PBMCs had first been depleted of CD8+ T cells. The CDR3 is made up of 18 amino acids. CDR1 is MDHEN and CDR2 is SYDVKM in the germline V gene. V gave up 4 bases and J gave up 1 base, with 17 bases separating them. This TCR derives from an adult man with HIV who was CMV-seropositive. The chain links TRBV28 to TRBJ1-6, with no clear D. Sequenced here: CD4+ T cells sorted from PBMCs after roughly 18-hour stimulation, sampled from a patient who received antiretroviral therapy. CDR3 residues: CASSSPGEGGSYNSPLHF. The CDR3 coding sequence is TGTGCCAGCAGTTCACCCGGGGAGGGAGGATCCTATAATTCACCCCTCCACTTT. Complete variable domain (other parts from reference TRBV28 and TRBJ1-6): DVKVTQSSRYLVKRTGEKVFLECVQDMDHENMFWYRQDPGLGLRLIYFSYDVKMKEKGDIPEGYSVSREKKERFSLILESASTNQTSMYLCASSSPGEGGSYNSPLHFGNGTRLTVT.